These 14 T cell receptor beta chains were sequenced from one sample in a study of blood T cell repertoires in COVID-19. Assay used: immunoSEQ multiplex PCR; TCRdb lists only in-frame clones, some missing. The repertoire has roughly 230,000 clones, approximately 83% of them found once; the top ten carry about 3.4%. What was sequenced was PBMCs or T cells enriched from blood (not recorded which). These TCRs come from a man aged 50-60 years who had recovered from COVID-19.

The genes are TRBV6-5 and TRBJ1-6; D is ambiguous. V was trimmed by 9 bases and J by 8 bases, leaving 14 bases between them. This CDR3 comprises 13 residues. Germline CDR1 and CDR2: MNHEY and SVGAGI. The CDR3 protein is CARTRRNDSPLHF. The CDR3 region has the DNA TGTGCCAGGACTCGAAGAAATGATTCACCCCTCCACTTT.

This clone was seen a few times. V gene TRBV3-1 (or the pseudogene TRBV3-2) combines with J gene TRBJ1-5, with D tentatively TRBD1 (5 bases). There are 15 residues in the CDR3. The V gene lost 1 base and the J gene lost 5 bases, with 12 bases spanning the gap. Germline CDR1 reads LGHDT; CDR2 reads YNNKEL (reference sequence). In nucleotides, the CDR3 is TGTGCCAGCAGCCAAGGCCCGGGGGTGTATCAGCCCCAGCATTTT. Translated, it gives CASSQGPGVYQPQHF.

The chain has TRBV10-2 and TRBJ2-4, with unresolved D. CDR3 size: 11 residues. Germline CDR1 and CDR2: WSHSY and SAAADI. Deletions cut 5 bases from V and 9 bases from J, with 8 bases between. The CDR3 is CASSNSGIQYF. Here the CDR3 DNA reads TGCGCCAGCAGTAACTCAGGCATTCAGTACTTC.

The J gene is TRBJ1-3, the V gene TRBV5-4, with 10 bases fitting TRBD1. This CDR3 contains 16 residues. V lost 4 bases and J lost 0; bases outside the gene matches: 4. Germline CDR1 SGHNT, CDR2 YYREEE (reference sequence). CDR3 sequence reads: CASSLTGGLSGNTIYF. The DNA of the CDR3 is TGTGCCAGCAGCCTGACAGGGGGCCTCTCTGGAAACACCATATATTTT.

The rearrangement uses TRBV5-4 and TRBJ1-6; 8 bases align to TRBD1. V trimming: 5 bases; J trimming: 7 bases; junction bases outside the gene matches: 11. Germline CDR1 and CDR2: SGHNT and YYREEE (reference sequence). The length of the CDR3 is 16 residues. The CDR3 DNA reads as TGTGCCAGCAGTCGGGAACCTGGACAGGGAAATTCACCCCTCCACTTT. Its translation: CASSREPGQGNSPLHF.

This chain uses TRBV28 with TRBJ1-2; 11 bases line up with TRBD1. The CDR3 totals 15 residues. Germline V lookup: CDR1 MDHEN, CDR2 SYDVKM. V was clipped by 3 bases and J by 7 bases; unmatched bases: 7. CDR3 nucleotide sequence: TGTGCCAGCAGTTTGTACGGGACAGGGGGTCGTGGCTACACCTTC. This sequence encodes CASSLYGTGGRGYTF.

The chain employs TRBV19 and TRBJ2-7; TRBD1 aligns across 9 bases. This CDR3 contains 14 residues. CDR1 and CDR2 from the germline V gene are LNHDA and SQIVND (reference sequence). V was pared by 8 bases and J by 5 bases, with 10 bases of the junction left unmatched. The CDR3 reads CASYSGQGWDEQYF. As DNA, the CDR3 is TGTGCCAGTTACTCCGGACAGGGGTGGGACGAGCAGTACTTC.

The V gene is TRBV5-5, the J gene TRBJ2-7, with D possibly TRBD1 on 6 matching bases. V gave up 7 bases and J gave up 1 base, with 12 bases separating them. The germline gives CDR1 SGHKS, CDR2 YYEKEE (reference sequence). This CDR3 comprises 13 residues. The DNA of the CDR3 is TGTGCCAGCGGGGGCACAGCGTCCTACGAGCAGTACTTC. Residues: CASGGTASYEQYF.

This chain connects TRBV15 to TRBJ1-4, with 10 bases that match TRBD1. The CDR3 covers 17 residues. Germline CDR1 reads LNHNV; CDR2 reads YYDKDF (reference sequence). The ends lost 1 base at V and 3 bases at J; junction bases unmatched: 5. The DNA for the CDR3 is TGTGCCACCAGCAGAGGGGACAGGGGTGGAGCTAATGAAAAACTGTTTTTT. It translates to CATSRGDRGGANEKLFF.

The chain is built from TRBV28 and TRBJ1-4, with 9 nucleotides matching TRBD1. Unmatched junction bases numbered 8, after V lost 3 bases and J lost 6 bases. The germline V gene has CDR1 MDHEN and CDR2 SYDVKM. The CDR3 has 16 residues. The CDR3, as DNA: TGTGCCAGCAGTTTGCTAGGACAGGGGCGGGATGAAAAACTGTTTTTT. Protein sequence: CASSLLGQGRDEKLFF.

This clone was picked up a small number of times. J is TRBJ1-2 and V is TRBV6-6; TRBD1 is a possible D gene (5 bases). CDR1 is MNHNY, CDR2 SVGAGI, per germline (reference sequence). Trimming removed 6 bases at V and 8 bases at J, with 10 bases between. CDR3 length: 11 amino acids. In DNA form, the CDR3 reads TGTGCCAGCAGGGACATCCGGGGCTACACCTTC. It yields the protein CASRDIRGYTF.

The chain is built from TRBV18 and TRBJ1-6, with TRBD1 identical over 7 bases. V lost 2 bases to trimming and J lost 6 bases; unmatched junction nucleotides: 1. The CDR3 runs to 14 residues. Germline V gene sequence: CDR1 KGHSH, CDR2 LQKENI. The CDR3 spells CASSPGTANSPLHF. DNA for the CDR3: TGTGCCAGCTCACCAGGGACAGCTAATTCACCCCTCCACTTT. The variable domain in full, with the rest retrieved from reference TRBV18 and TRBJ1-6, is NAGVMQNPRHLVRRRGQEARLRCSPMKGHSHVYWYRQLPEEGLKFMVYLQKENIIDESGMPKERFSAEFPKEGPSILRIQQVVRGDSAAYFCASSPGTANSPLHFGNGTRLTVT.

This clone was recorded a few times. This sequence joins TRBV5-1 and TRBJ2-2; the D gene is possibly TRBD2 (5 bases). V gave up 0 bases and J gave up 3 bases, with 9 bases separating them. The CDR3 totals 15 residues. Germline V gene lookup returns CDR1 SGHRS and CDR2 YFSETQ. The CDR3 is CASSLVLADTGELFF. Here the CDR3 DNA reads TGCGCCAGCAGCTTGGTTCTAGCAGACACCGGGGAGCTGTTTTTT. The full variable domain, completed using reference TRBV5-1 and TRBJ2-2, is KAGVTQTPRYLIKTRGQQVTLSCSPISGHRSVSWYQQTPGQGLQFLFEYFSETQRNKGNFPGRFSGRQFSNSRSEMNVSTLELGDSALYLCASSLVLADTGELFFGEGSRLTVL.

This chain connects TRBV7-9 to TRBJ1-1; 7 bases are shared with TRBD1. This CDR3 contains 14 residues. The germline V gene encodes CDR1 SEHNR and CDR2 FQNEAQ (reference sequence). The V and J ends lost 5 bases and 2 bases, in that order; junction bases with no gene match: 5. The CDR3 sequence: CASSRGQLNTEAFF. DNA of the CDR3: TGTGCCAGCAGCCGGGGACAGCTTAACACTGAAGCTTTCTTT. The full variable domain, its missing parts supplied by reference TRBV7-9 and TRBJ1-1, is DTGVSQNPRHKITKRGQNVTFRCDPISEHNRLYWYRQTLGQGPEFLTYFQNEAQLEKSRLLSDRFSAERPKGSFSTLEIQRTEQGDSAMYLCASSRGQLNTEAFFGQGTRLTVV.